The 19 T cell receptor beta chains presented below share a single source sample, sequenced in a study of blood T cell repertoires in COVID-19 (dated by TCRdb to 2020 to 2022). Library construction relied on the immunoSEQ multiplex PCR assay. Here the immuneACCESS table is served through TCRdb, limited to in-frame sequences with V and J called. Missing clones are a known gap in these copies; in checked studies unresolved V genes cover under half, and the rest lacks a known reason. The sample has about 240,000 clones on record, roughly four fifths of them singletons. The ten largest account for 9.5% to 15% of the sample. Sequencing input: peripheral blood. The receptors stem from a woman aged 55-70 years with active or convalescent COVID-19.

The chain joins TRBV2 to TRBJ1-5; TRBD1 might be the D (6 bases). Trimming removed 3 bases at V and 2 bases at J, with 8 bases between. Germline values: CDR1 SNHLY, CDR2 FYNNEI. CDR3 length: 14 residues. The CDR3 DNA sequence: TGTGCCAGCAGTGACAGGGGTGGCAATCAGCCCCAGCATTTT. Translating it yields CASSDRGGNQPQHF.

The rearrangement uses TRBV7-3 and TRBJ2-5, with 7 bases aligning to TRBD1. The CDR3 covers 14 residues. Germline V CDR1 and CDR2: SGHTA, FQGTGA. Trimming removed 5 bases from V and 5 bases from J; junction bases left unmatched: 8. The CDR3 is CASSPHRGGETQYF. CDR3 nucleotides: TGTGCCAGCAGCCCCCACAGGGGCGGGGAGACCCAGTACTTC.

The chain carries TRBV5-6 and TRBJ1-1; TRBD1 is a possible D gene (6 bases). This CDR3 spans 16 amino acids. The germline V and J ends were trimmed by 4 bases and 1 base, with 17 bases remaining between them. Germline CDR1 SGHDT, CDR2 YYEEEE. The CDR3 sequence: CASSPYRDTENTEAFF. CDR3 bases: TGTGCCAGCAGCCCTTACCGGGACACAGAGAACACTGAAGCTTTCTTT.

This sequence joins TRBV19 and TRBJ1-3; the D is unclear. Germline CDR1 and CDR2: LNHDA and SQIVND (reference sequence). The CDR3 totals 17 residues. V lost 6 bases and J lost 0, with 18 bases in between. CDR3 amino acids: CASRRANPGYSGNTIYF. CDR3 sequence (DNA): TGTGCCAGTAGGAGAGCAAATCCGGGTTACTCTGGAAACACCATATATTTT.

The V gene is TRBV2, the J gene TRBJ2-3; TRBD2 aligns across 8 bases. CDR3 length: 15 residues. Germline values: CDR1 SNHLY, CDR2 FYNNEI. V gave up 6 bases and J gave up 6 bases; unmatched junction bases: 11. In DNA, the CDR3 is TGTGCCAGCAGCAGGCGACTAGCGAGTGGGGATACGCAGTATTTT. It is translated as CASSRRLASGDTQYF.

The chain employs TRBV2 and TRBJ2-7; D perhaps matches TRBD1 (5 bases). The V end lost 6 bases, the J end lost 6 bases, and 15 bases lay between the germline ends. CDR3 length equals 13 residues. Germline V gene data show CDR1 as SNHLY and CDR2 as FYNNEI. CDR3 coding DNA: TGTGCCAGCAGCTCACTACAGGTTCTCGAGCAGTACTTC. Translated, it gives CASSSLQVLEQYF.

V and J are TRBV18 and TRBJ2-6, with TRBD1 matching 7 bases. V shed 6 bases, J shed 2 bases, and the junction held 4 bases outside the gene matches. This CDR3 is built from 15 residues. From germline, CDR1 is KGHSH and CDR2 LQKENI. CDR3 in amino acids: CASSLQGAGANVLTF. Here the CDR3 DNA reads TGTGCCAGCTCGCTTCAGGGGGCTGGGGCCAACGTCCTGACTTTC.

This rearrangement joins TRBV5-1 to TRBJ2-7; 8 bases are shared with TRBD1. Trimming at V came to 5 bases and at J to 6 bases, leaving 10 bases not matched to a gene. The CDR3 length is 14 residues. Germline lookup yields CDR1 SGHRS and CDR2 YFSETQ. The CDR3 bases are TGCGCCAGCAGACTTGGACAGGGCTACGGCGAGCAGTACTTC. This translates into CASRLGQGYGEQYF.

V is TRBV2 and J is TRBJ1-5; no reliable D call. Germline loops: CDR1 SNHLY, CDR2 FYNNEI. CDR3 length equals 11 residues. V was shortened by 3 bases and J by 11 bases, with 8 bases between the two germline ends. The CDR3 protein is CASSESMSQHF. The CDR3 DNA is TGTGCCAGCAGTGAGTCCATGTCCCAGCATTTT.

The V call is TRBV10-1, the J call TRBJ1-1, with a tentative D call TRBD1 (6 bases). CDR3 length: 14 amino acids. Germline V gives CDR1 WNHNN, CDR2 SYGVQD (reference sequence). V dropped 6 bases and J dropped 4 bases, with 15 bases sitting between them. CDR3 sequence: CASRPVTGSTEAFF. CDR3 in DNA: TGCGCCAGCAGGCCCGTTACAGGGAGCACTGAAGCTTTCTTT.

V and J are TRBV7-2 and TRBJ2-7; 10 bases fit TRBD2. Germline trimming cut 3 bases from V and 2 bases from J; bases unmatched to any gene: 4. The germline V gene has CDR1 SGHTA and CDR2 FQGNSA. This CDR3 has 15 residues. The CDR3 is CASSFSSGGTYEQYF. CDR3 coding DNA: TGTGCCAGCAGCTTTTCTAGCGGGGGCACCTACGAGCAGTACTTC. Full variable domain (remainder filled in from reference TRBV7-2 and TRBJ2-7): GAGVSQSPSNKVTEKGKDVELRCDPISGHTALYWYRQSLGQGLEFLIYFQGNSAPDKSGLPSDRFSAERTGGSVSTLTIQRTQQEDSAVYLCASSFSSGGTYEQYFGPGTRLTVT.

This clone was picked up one time. The V gene is TRBV7-9, the J gene TRBJ1-2; D perhaps matches TRBD1 (5 bases). This CDR3 contains 15 residues. The germline CDR1 and CDR2 sequences are SEHNR and FQNEAQ (reference sequence). The V end was cut by 4 bases, the J end by 4 bases, with 16 bases between. The CDR3 reads CASSSERGQSYGYTF. CDR3 sequence (DNA): TGTGCCAGCAGCTCTGAAAGGGGTCAATCCTATGGCTACACCTTC.

The V call is TRBV25-1, the J call TRBJ1-5; TRBD1 is a possible D gene (6 bases). The CDR3 covers 13 residues. CDR1 and CDR2 (germline): MGHDK, SYGVNS. Between the trimmed V and J ends, which lost 5 bases and 6 bases, there was a span of 11 bases. DNA of the CDR3: TGTGCCAGCAGTACAGGGTTCGGTCAGCCCCAGCATTTT. Its translation: CASSTGFGQPQHF.

The chain uses TRBV5-5 and TRBJ2-3; 13 bases map to TRBD2. The CDR3 runs to 17 residues. Germline CDR1 and CDR2: SGHKS and YYEKEE (reference sequence). Trimming cost V 6 bases and J 3 bases; bases outside gene matches: 10. The CDR3 nucleotides are TGTGCCAGCACATCTCATCCGGGACTAGCGGGGACAGATACGCAGTATTTT. Translated, it gives CASTSHPGLAGTDTQYF.

This clone was seen only a few times. V usage is TRBV20-1 and J usage is TRBJ1-1; possible D gene TRBD1, 6 bases. CDR3 size: 11 residues. Trimming cost V 3 bases and J 8 bases, with 10 bases left between them. Germline V lookup: CDR1 DFQATT, CDR2 SNEGSKA (reference sequence). The CDR3: CSARGDKEAFF. CDR3 in DNA: TGCAGTGCTAGGGGGGACAAAGAAGCTTTCTTT.

The V and J genes are TRBV30 and TRBJ2-7, with D possibly being TRBD2 (5 bases). The CDR3 consists of 11 residues. CDR1 GTSNPN and CDR2 SVGIG come from the germline V gene (reference sequence). V was shortened by 2 bases and J by 6 bases, with 8 bases between the two germline ends. CDR3 coding DNA: TGTGCCTGGAGTTTGGGGAGCGAGCAGTACTTC. This codes for CAWSLGSEQYF.

A note on this clone: Other DNA variants within this sample encode the same CDR3. The chain's CDR3 is CASSLGDRDGETQYF. CDR3 nucleotide sequence: TGCGCCAGCAGCTTAGGGGACAGGGACGGGGAGACCCAGTACTTC. The chain recombines TRBV5-1 with TRBJ2-5; 9 bases are a match to TRBD1. CDR3 length: 15 amino acids. Germline V gene sequence: CDR1 SGHRS, CDR2 YFSETQ. V lost 2 bases and J lost 5; bases outside the gene matches: 7.

This clone was counted ten times or more. V usage is TRBV29-1 and J usage is TRBJ1-3; unclear D gene. The germline V gene encodes CDR1 SQVTM and CDR2 ANQGSEA. This CDR3 is built from 13 residues. V shed 2 bases and J shed 2 bases, with 7 bases lying between them. The CDR3 region has the DNA TGCAGCGTTGAATACTCTACTGGAAACACCATATATTTT. It translates to CSVEYSTGNTIYF.

The chain is built from TRBV12-3 or TRBV12-4 and TRBJ2-7, with TRBD2 matching over 8 bases. This CDR3 region has 13 residues. V was pared by 7 bases and J by 3 bases, with 5 bases of the junction left unmatched. The CDR3 protein is CASNKGLGYEQYF. The CDR3 DNA reads as TGTGCCAGCAACAAGGGACTAGGCTACGAGCAGTACTTC.